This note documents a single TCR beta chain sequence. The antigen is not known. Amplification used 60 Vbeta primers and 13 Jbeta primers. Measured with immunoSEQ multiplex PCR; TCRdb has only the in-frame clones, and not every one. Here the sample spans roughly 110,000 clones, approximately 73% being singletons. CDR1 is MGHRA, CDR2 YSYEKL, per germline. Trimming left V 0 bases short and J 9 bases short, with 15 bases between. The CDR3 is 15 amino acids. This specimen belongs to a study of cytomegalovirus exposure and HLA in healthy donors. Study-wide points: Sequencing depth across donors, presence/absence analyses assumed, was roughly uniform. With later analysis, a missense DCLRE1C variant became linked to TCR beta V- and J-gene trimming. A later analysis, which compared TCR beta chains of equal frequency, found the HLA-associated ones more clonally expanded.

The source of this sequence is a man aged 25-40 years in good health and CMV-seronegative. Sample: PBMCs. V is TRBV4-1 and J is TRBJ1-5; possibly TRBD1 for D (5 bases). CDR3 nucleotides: TGCGCCAGCAGCCAAGAACAGGACACGCTCCGGCCCCAGCATTTT. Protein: CASSQEQDTLRPQHF.